Listed here is a single TCR beta chain. The data belong to a study of blood T cell repertoires in COVID-19. Study-wide background: Donors in the United States, Italy and Spain gave samples during acute or convalescent COVID-19. Nucleic acid was either cDNA or gDNA, and it came from T cells, B-cell-depleted T cells, or PBMCs.

Germline CDR1 and CDR2: SGHRS and YFSETQ. V gave up 0 bases and J gave up 15 bases, with 10 bases separating them. CDR3 length: 11 residues. Clones were sequenced by immunoSEQ multiplex PCR, and TCRdb holds only the in-frame ones, with some missing. The table includes about 150,000 clones, 87% detected once. The chain has TRBV5-1 and TRBJ2-1; D is possibly TRBD1 (5 bases). The source of this sequence is a woman aged 50 to 60 with acute or convalescent COVID-19. The sample taken for sequencing was peripheral blood. As DNA, the CDR3 is TGCGCCAGCAGCTTGGGCAGGGTCACGTTCTTC. Its protein product is CASSLGRVTFF. Full variable domain (remainder filled in from reference TRBV5-1 and TRBJ2-1): KAGVTQTPRYLIKTRGQQVTLSCSPISGHRSVSWYQQTPGQGLQFLFEYFSETQRNKGNFPGRFSGRQFSNSRSEMNVSTLELGDSALYLCASSLGRVTFFGPGTRLTVL.